These 20 T cell receptor beta chains came from one sample sequenced in a study of PD-1 blockade in classical Hodgkin lymphoma. Time point given: cycle 4 day 1 (C4D1), after less than 7 weeks of nivolumab. Every single patient, without exception, relapsed after autologous stem cell transplantation, and brentuximab vedotin exposure varied. Libraries were prepared by immunoSEQ multiplex PCR; TCRdb keeps only in-frame clonotypes and omits some of them. The repertoire holds tens of thousands of clones, with about 85% as singletons. Source: peripheral blood mononuclear cells (PBMCs), taken before the fourth cycle of nivolumab. The receptors originated from a human donor with classical Hodgkin lymphoma.

This clone was seen only once. The chain employs TRBV5-1 and TRBJ2-3, with D tentatively TRBD1 (6 bases). The V gene's germline CDR1 is SGHRS and CDR2 YFSETQ. Trimming cost V 2 bases and J 2 bases, with 9 bases left between them. The CDR3 has 14 amino acids. For the CDR3, the DNA is TGCGCCAGCAGCTTCCGGGACAACACAGATACGCAGTATTTT. This codes for CASSFRDNTDTQYF.

The chain links TRBV5-1 to TRBJ2-5; D may be TRBD2 (5 bases). The CDR3 loop spans 15 amino acids. The V end lost 3 bases, the J end lost 3 bases, and 15 bases lay between the germline ends. CDR1 and CDR2 from the germline V gene are SGHRS and YFSETQ. The CDR3, as DNA: TGCGCCAGCAGCTGGGAGAGTGCAGGCAAAGAGACCCAGTACTTC. Translated, it gives CASSWESAGKETQYF.

The V call is TRBV19, the J call TRBJ1-1; no firm D call. The CDR3 has 17 residues. Germline CDR1 LNHDA, CDR2 SQIVND (reference sequence). Trimming took 4 bases from V and 0 from J, leaving 18 bases between them. The chain's CDR3 is CASSTPRGSWVNTEAFF. CDR3 nucleotides: TGTGCCAGTAGTACCCCCCGGGGATCGTGGGTGAACACTGAAGCTTTCTTT.

V is TRBV5-8 and J is TRBJ1-5; 8 bases match TRBD1. With V trimmed by 4 bases and J by 4 bases, 10 bases remained unmatched. CDR1 is SGHTS, CDR2 YDEGEE, per germline. The CDR3 sequence is 16 residues long. The CDR3: CASSILQGGVNQPQHF. Written as DNA, the CDR3 is TGTGCCAGCAGCATCTTACAGGGGGGGGTTAATCAGCCCCAGCATTTT.

This clone was counted between two and nine times. The V and J genes are TRBV6-1 and TRBJ1-5; D not certain. The CDR3 consists of 16 residues. Germline CDR1 and CDR2: MNHNS and SASEGT. V was trimmed by 0 bases and J by 2 bases, leaving 11 bases between them. The CDR3 sequence: CASSEAAGIGNQPQHF. CDR3 in DNA: TGTGCCAGCAGTGAAGCGGCGGGGATAGGCAATCAGCCCCAGCATTTT.

The chain couples TRBV19 to TRBJ2-5; D might be TRBD1 or TRBD2, each matching 6 bases. This CDR3 region has 15 residues. Trimming shortened V by 1 base and J by 2 bases, and 11 bases separated the two germline ends. The V gene's germline CDR1 is LNHDA and CDR2 SQIVND (reference sequence). This CDR3 reads CASSIAAGHQETQYF. Here the CDR3 DNA reads TGTGCCAGTAGTATAGCGGCGGGACATCAAGAGACCCAGTACTTC.

This sequence joins TRBV7-6 and TRBJ1-1; possible D gene TRBD1, 5 bases. The germline V gene encodes CDR1 SGHVS and CDR2 FNYEAQ. CDR3 length: 15 amino acids. Trimming cost V 5 bases and J 1 base, with 14 bases left between them. The CDR3 is CASSRRIGQNTEAFF. The CDR3 DNA is TGTGCCAGCAGCCGGAGAATCGGACAGAACACTGAAGCTTTCTTT.

This sequence joins TRBV20-1 and TRBJ2-7; 7 nucleotides align to TRBD2. Germline CDR1 is DFQATT and CDR2 is SNEGSKA (reference sequence). V shed 5 bases, J shed 3 bases, and the junction held 1 base outside the gene matches. The CDR3 consists of 11 residues. The CDR3 here is CSAWTSYEQYF. CDR3 bases: TGCAGTGCTTGGACTAGCTACGAGCAGTACTTC.

This clone was picked up one time. This rearrangement joins TRBV30 to TRBJ1-5, with D uncertain. The CDR3 has 14 residues. Deletions cut 2 bases from V and 2 bases from J, with 10 bases between. CDR1 is GTSNPN and CDR2 is SVGIG in the germline V gene (reference sequence). The CDR3 sequence is CAWSRTDGNQPQHF. The CDR3 coding sequence is TGTGCCTGGAGTAGAACAGACGGCAATCAGCCCCAGCATTTT.

The V and J genes are TRBV2 and TRBJ2-1; D remains ambiguous. The CDR3 loop spans 13 amino acids. Looked up from germline, CDR1 is SNHLY and CDR2 is FYNNEI. DNA for the CDR3: TGTGCTACACCGTTGTCCGCCCTCAATGAGCAGTTCTTC. This sequence encodes CATPLSALNEQFF.

This rearrangement joins TRBV5-1 to TRBJ1-2; D gene uncertain. The CDR3 length is 12 residues. The germline CDR1 and CDR2 sequences are SGHRS and YFSETQ. Trimming removed 4 bases at V and 8 bases at J, with 12 bases between. CDR3 amino acids: CASSTGVGGYTF. CDR3 DNA sequence: TGCGCCAGCAGCACGGGAGTGGGAGGCTACACCTTC.

The V call is TRBV11-2, the J call TRBJ1-3; D gene ambiguous. Trimming cost V 1 base and J 1 base, with 11 bases left between them. The CDR3 runs to 16 residues. The germline gives CDR1 SGHAT, CDR2 FQNNGV. The CDR3 sequence is CASSLAAGLSGNTIYF. The CDR3 bases are TGTGCCAGCAGCTTAGCGGCAGGACTTTCTGGAAACACCATATATTTT.

This sequence joins TRBV5-1 and TRBJ2-5, with TRBD1 as a possible D gene (5 bases). Germline-derived CDR1 and CDR2 are SGHRS and YFSETQ. The length of the CDR3 is 14 residues. V was trimmed by 0 bases and J by 5 bases, leaving 11 bases between them. CDR3 sequence reads: CASSLGGVLETQYF. The DNA for the CDR3 is TGCGCCAGCAGCTTGGGGGGCGTCTTGGAGACCCAGTACTTC.

The genes are TRBV5-1 and TRBJ1-6, with no clear D. V dropped 6 bases and J dropped 5 bases, with 9 bases sitting between them. Germline assignment: CDR1 SGHRS and CDR2 YFSETQ. CDR3 length: 13 amino acids. The CDR3 coding sequence is TGCGCCAGCACGACGATGGATAATTCACCCCTCCACTTT. This translates into CASTTMDNSPLHF.

The table lists this clone with a count of one. The chain recombines TRBV30 with TRBJ1-2; tentative D call: TRBD1 (5 bases). The CDR3 is made up of 11 amino acids. The germline V and J ends were trimmed by 1 base and 6 bases, with 6 bases remaining between them. CDR1 is GTSNPN, CDR2 SVGIG, per germline (reference sequence). This CDR3 is CAWSAGNGYTF. The CDR3 bases are TGTGCCTGGAGTGCAGGGAATGGCTACACCTTC.

CDR3 sequence: CASSDRVVEETQYF. CDR3 nucleotide sequence: TGTGCCAGCAGCGACAGGGTGGTGGAAGAGACCCAGTACTTC. V and J are TRBV7-9 and TRBJ2-5, with 7 bases that match TRBD1. After removal of 5 bases from V and 3 bases from J, the junction contained 6 bases not matched to a gene. This CDR3 comprises 14 residues. Germline CDR1 reads SEHNR; CDR2 reads FQNEAQ (reference sequence). The whole variable domain, filled in from reference TRBV7-9 and TRBJ2-5, reads DTGVSQNPRHKITKRGQNVTFRCDPISEHNRLYWYRQTLGQGPEFLTYFQNEAQLEKSRLLSDRFSAERPKGSFSTLEIQRTEQGDSAMYLCASSDRVVEETQYFGPGTRLLVL.

The gene calls are TRBV7-2 and TRBJ2-3; the D call may be TRBD1 or TRBD2 (5 bases each). This CDR3 is built from 15 residues. Germline-derived CDR1 and CDR2 are SGHTA and FQGNSA. V lost 1 base and J 6 bases, leaving 14 bases between the germline ends. CDR3 in amino acids: CASSLGLAWGDTQYF. DNA of the CDR3: TGTGCCAGCAGCTTAGGACTGGCGTGGGGGGATACGCAGTATTTT.

This chain links TRBV5-3 with TRBJ2-7; D tentatively fits TRBD1 or TRBD2 (5 bases each). TRBV5-3 is reported as an ORF; its role is uncertain. This CDR3 has 15 amino acids. Between the trimmed V and J ends, which lost 5 bases and 2 bases, there was a span of 17 bases. CDR3 residues: CARRRTGTEAYEQYF. In DNA, the CDR3 is TGTGCCAGAAGACGAACCGGGACCGAGGCCTACGAGCAGTACTTC.

The chain combines TRBV30 with TRBJ1-1, with D hard to call. Germline values: CDR1 GTSNPN, CDR2 SVGIG (reference sequence). Deletions cut 2 bases from V and 11 bases from J, with 12 bases between. CDR3 length: 11 residues. Written as DNA, the CDR3 is TGTGCCTGGAGTTGGGGTTCGTTCGCTTTCTTT. Its protein is CAWSWGSFAFF.

The chain is built from TRBV5-1 and TRBJ2-2; TRBD1 might be the D (6 bases). The length of the CDR3 is 16 residues. V lost 0 bases, J lost 0 bases, and 9 bases lay in between. In germline, CDR1 is SGHRS, CDR2 YFSETQ. The CDR3 region is CASSLEGDPNTGELFF. In DNA form, the CDR3 reads TGCGCCAGCAGCTTGGAGGGGGACCCGAACACCGGGGAGCTGTTTTTT.